This T cell receptor beta chain was documented in a study of Ad26.COV2.S vaccination and SARS-CoV-2 variants. The treatment: around 19 received Ad26.COV2.S at low or high dose, single or two shots; 5 received placebo; per-sample allocation not given. On day 63 after the first injection, vaccine and placebo recipients gave samples. Regarding this clone: Its cognate antigen is unknown.

Some clones are missing from TCRdb's copy, which holds only in-frame ones; the method was immunoSEQ multiplex PCR. Of 350,000 to 450,000 clones in the sample, around nine tenths were seen once. Germline CDR1 MGHDK, CDR2 SYGVNS. The length of the CDR3 is 17 residues. The V end lost 8 bases, the J end lost 1 base, and 21 bases lay between the germline ends. Study-wide results and caveats: The breadth of spike-specific CD8+ and CD4+ T cell responses after vaccination was reportedly substantial. The analyses of TCR breadth and depth may have understated the size of total T cell responses.

The sequence derives from a person aged 18-60 years who received the Ad26.COV2.S COVID-19 vaccine or a placebo. This sequence joins TRBV25-1 and TRBJ2-4; the D gene is possibly TRBD1 (6 bases). This material consisted of peripheral blood, taken in a trial of Ad26.COV2.S vaccine versus placebo. CDR3 sequence (DNA): TGTGCCAGCCTCCGAGGGGGTCGAAACGGGGCCAAAAACATTCAGTACTTC. Translating gives CASLRGGRNGAKNIQYF.